This TCR beta chain derives from a study of control samples from healthy donors and cancer patients. Germline values: CDR1 KGHDR, CDR2 SFDVKD. CDR3 length: 16 residues. Trimming at V came to 4 bases and at J to 3 bases, leaving 6 bases not matched to a gene. Using immunoSEQ multiplex PCR, the repertoire was profiled, and TCRdb retains in-frame clones only, with some absent. The profile covers some 99,000 clones, with about nine tenths appearing a single time and roughly 4.5% taken by the ten largest. This sequence originates from a human donor in good health. The donor label of this sample is uncertain. V usage is TRBV24-1 and J usage is TRBJ1-5; TRBD1 agrees at 9 bases. The sample consisted of blood. CDR3 nucleotides: TGTGCCACCAGTGACCCGGACAGGGGTGCCAATCAGCCCCAGCATTTT. This sequence encodes CATSDPDRGANQPQHF.